The 19 T cell receptor beta chains presented below share a single source sample, sequenced in a study of T-cell memory formation after mild COVID-19. TCRdb analysed the 5' RACE reads with MiXCR anew, one entry per CDR3 protein. Of approximately 390,000 distinct CDR3 sequences detected, more than 15% appear once; the ten largest clones hold approximately 21%. Material for sequencing was PBMCs or a T cell subset sorted from them (not recorded which). The receptors were sampled from a man younger than 35 who had mild COVID-19 (a few samples of this study predate the infection). Cell type and time point are not known.

This clonotype was seen a handful of times. V and J are TRBV28 and TRBJ2-1; no clear D. V lost 7 bases and J lost 0, with 7 bases in between. The germline V gene has CDR1 MDHEN and CDR2 SYDVKM. The CDR3 has 13 amino acids. The CDR3 spells CASTLSSYNEQFF. CDR3 in DNA: TGTGCCAGCACACTGAGCTCCTACAATGAGCAGTTCTTC.

A few counts support this clonotype. V is TRBV12-3 or TRBV12-4 and J is TRBJ2-7; D is ambiguous. This CDR3 is built from 12 residues. Trimming shortened V by 2 bases and J by 2 bases, and 4 bases separated the two germline ends. The CDR3 is CASSLMAYEQYF. The CDR3 DNA reads TGTGCCAGCAGTTTAATGGCCTACGAGCAGTACTTC.

This clonotype has more than one count but fewer than ten. V is TRBV12-3 or TRBV12-4 and J is TRBJ2-7, with 10 bases matching TRBD1. The CDR3 sequence is 15 residues long. Trimming at V came to 3 bases and at J to 2 bases, leaving 4 bases not matched to a gene. The CDR3 reads CASSFEGQGTYEQYF. The CDR3 DNA reads TGTGCCAGCAGTTTTGAGGGACAGGGGACCTACGAGCAGTACTTC.

The chain joins TRBV20-1 to TRBJ1-2; D gene unclear. Trimming took 3 bases from V and 8 from J, leaving 13 bases between them. CDR1 and CDR2 from the germline V gene are DFQATT and SNEGSKA (reference sequence). The CDR3 is made up of 12 amino acids. The CDR3 protein is CSARPSTGGYTF. CDR3 coding DNA: TGCAGTGCTAGGCCCTCCACTGGCGGCTACACCTTC.

This clonotype appeared many times. V is TRBV28 and J is TRBJ2-1; 7 bases agree with TRBD1. The germline V gene encodes CDR1 MDHEN and CDR2 SYDVKM. The CDR3 covers 16 residues. Losses at the gene ends were 5 bases for V and 5 bases for J; bases not matched to a gene: 12. The CDR3 DNA follows: TGTGCCAGCAGTCCGCCTCGGGACAGCCACAACAATGAGCAGTTCTTC. This gives the protein CASSPPRDSHNNEQFF. Complete variable domain (other parts from reference TRBV28 and TRBJ2-1): DVKVTQSSRYLVKRTGEKVFLECVQDMDHENMFWYRQDPGLGLRLIYFSYDVKMKEKGDIPEGYSVSREKKERFSLILESASTNQTSMYLCASSPPRDSHNNEQFFGPGTRLTVL.

This clonotype has ten or more counts. The rearrangement uses TRBV25-1 and TRBJ2-5, with 8 bases matching TRBD1. The junction had 4 bases not matched to a gene; V was cut back by 2 bases and J by 5 bases. CDR1 and CDR2 from the germline V gene are MGHDK and SYGVNS. CDR3 length: 14 residues. CDR3 bases: TGTGCCAGCAGTGAACAGGGGGCATCGGAGACCCAGTACTTC. Translation gives CASSEQGASETQYF.

The gene calls are TRBV7-9 and TRBJ2-4; 9 bases match TRBD1. CDR3 length: 14 residues. The germline V gene has CDR1 SEHNR and CDR2 FQNEAQ (reference sequence). V lost 1 base and J lost 9; bases outside the gene matches: 4. DNA of the CDR3: TGTGCCAGCAGCTTAGGAGGACAGGGGAGCATTCAGTACTTC. As protein: CASSLGGQGSIQYF.

There are a few counts of this clonotype. V and J are TRBV4-1 and TRBJ2-3; no definite D call. The CDR3 runs to 12 residues. Germline V lookup: CDR1 MGHRA, CDR2 YSYEKL. V was pared by 2 bases and J by 4 bases, with 4 bases between. The CDR3 DNA is TGCGCCAGCAGCCAAATTTCAGATACGCAGTATTTT. Translation: CASSQISDTQYF.

This clonotype has a handful of counts. The V call is TRBV6-6, the J call TRBJ1-3; D is unresolved. Trimming cost V 4 bases and J 0 bases, with 13 bases left between them. Germline V gene sequence: CDR1 MNHNY, CDR2 SVGAGI (reference sequence). This CDR3 is 16 amino acids long. The CDR3 DNA reads TGTGCCAGCAGTTGGACTCGACAACACTCTGGAAACACCATATATTTT. Protein sequence: CASSWTRQHSGNTIYF.

The rearrangement joins TRBV5-4 to TRBJ1-2, with D uncertain. The CDR3 sequence is 15 residues long. The germline CDR1 and CDR2 sequences are SGHNT and YYREEE (reference sequence). Trimming removed 0 bases at V and 0 bases at J, with 9 bases between. Here the CDR3 reads CASSLGFRANYGYTF. CDR3 in DNA: TGTGCCAGCAGCTTGGGGTTCAGAGCTAACTATGGCTACACCTTC.

The gene calls are TRBV5-5 and TRBJ2-3, with 14 bases aligning to TRBD2. Germline CDR1 is SGHKS and CDR2 is YYEKEE (reference sequence). With 3 bases clipped from V and 1 base from J, the junction kept 4 bases outside the gene matches. This CDR3 region has 17 residues. In DNA, the CDR3 is TGTGCCAGCAGCTCTGGACTAGCGGGGGGTCGCACAGATACGCAGTATTTT. It yields the protein CASSSGLAGGRTDTQYF.

The sample holds many counts of this clonotype. This chain links TRBV29-1 with TRBJ2-3; no reliable D call. The CDR3 is 11 residues long. CDR1 is SQVTM and CDR2 is ANQGSEA in the germline V gene. The V and J ends lost 3 bases and 6 bases respectively, with 7 bases between them. The CDR3 nucleotides read TGCAGCGTTGACCCGGCCGATACGCAGTATTTT. Translating it yields CSVDPADTQYF.

This chain connects TRBV5-4 to TRBJ2-3; 9 positions match TRBD2. CDR1 and CDR2 (germline): SGHNT, YYREEE (reference sequence). This CDR3 has 14 amino acids. The trim removed 3 bases at V and 6 bases at J, leaving 5 bases unmatched. The CDR3 loop is CASSSIAGVDTQYF. In nucleotides, the CDR3 is TGTGCCAGCAGCTCCATAGCGGGGGTGGATACGCAGTATTTT.

The chain employs TRBV28 and TRBJ2-6, with D possibly being TRBD1 (5 bases). The V end was cut by 7 bases, the J end by 8 bases, with 21 bases between. Germline CDR1 MDHEN, CDR2 SYDVKM. This CDR3 is built from 16 residues. CDR3 coding DNA: TGTGCCAGCACCCCGTACAGGTACCCCAAGCCCAACGTCCTGACTTTC. It yields the protein CASTPYRYPKPNVLTF.

The DNA for the CDR3 is TGTGCCAGCACCCCGGGACAGGGCGGAGATGGCTACACCTTC. It codes for CASTPGQGGDGYTF. The V and J genes are TRBV9 and TRBJ1-2, with TRBD1 matching 9 bases. Germline lookup yields CDR1 SGDLS and CDR2 YYNGEE. The V segment lost 6 bases and the J segment 6 bases; nucleotides outside the gene matches: 9. The CDR3 spans 14 residues.

The J gene is TRBJ2-1, the V gene TRBV7-9; no reliable D call. V lost 6 bases to trimming and J lost 2 bases, with 11 bases between them. The CDR3 covers 14 residues. Germline CDR1 and CDR2: SEHNR and FQNEAQ (reference sequence). For the CDR3, the DNA is TGTGCCAGCAGTCGGGTTCTGGCCTACAATGAGCAGTTCTTC. Translation gives CASSRVLAYNEQFF.

This clonotype appeared a few times. The rearrangement links TRBV7-6 to TRBJ1-2; D unresolved. This CDR3 has 13 residues. In germline, CDR1 is SGHVS, CDR2 FNYEAQ. V was shortened by 5 bases and J by 8 bases, with 15 bases between the two germline ends. The DNA of the CDR3 is TGTGCCAGCAGCACCGATGGAGGGCACGGCTACACCTTC. As protein: CASSTDGGHGYTF.

This clonotype was seen only a few times. V is TRBV4-3 and J is TRBJ2-1; D gene unclear. The CDR3 has 13 amino acids. Germline V CDR1 and CDR2: LGHNA, YSLEER. V dropped 4 bases and J dropped 8 bases, with 12 bases sitting between them. In DNA form, the CDR3 reads TGCGCCAGCAGCCCAGAGGATTCCTATGAGCAGTTCTTC. This sequence encodes CASSPEDSYEQFF.

This clonotype was observed at least ten times. The chain couples TRBV5-1 to TRBJ2-3; D call uncertain. V gave up 2 bases and J gave up 2 bases, with 9 bases separating them. This CDR3 is 14 amino acids long. Looked up from germline, CDR1 is SGHRS and CDR2 is YFSETQ. The CDR3 protein is CASSLTNPTDTQYF. CDR3 DNA sequence: TGCGCCAGCAGCTTAACCAACCCCACAGATACGCAGTATTTT.